This TCR beta chain appears in the sequencing data of a study of T cells in women clearing cervical HPV infection. The study, taken as a whole, reports: A classifier using richness and V gene abundances reached an AUC of around 0.81.

Germline-derived CDR1 and CDR2 are SGHTA and FQGNSA. The CDR3 sequence is 13 residues long. The ends were cut back, 1 base at V and 8 bases at J, with 9 bases in the middle. Method: immunoSEQ multiplex PCR; TCRdb's copy keeps in-frame clones and lacks some. Across 25,000 to 35,000 clones, the top ten clones capture approximately 7.5% of the sample. In regard to this clone: The antigen remains undetermined. The read ends 3 residues shy of where the CDR3 ends; the end is completed using the germline J gene.

The material sequenced was blood buffy coat. This chain links TRBV7-2 with TRBJ2-1; tentative D call: TRBD2 (5 bases). The receptor comes from a woman between 18 and 69 years old with a cervical HPV16 infection that either progressed to CIN3+ or cleared (not recorded which). CDR3 bases read: TGTGCCAGCAGCTTAGGTTCGGGGTATGAG. It codes for CASSLGSGYE. The CDR3 in full is CASSLGSGYEQFF.